Following are 14 T cell receptor beta chains from one sample sequenced in a study of blood T cell repertoires in COVID-19. Measured with immunoSEQ multiplex PCR; TCRdb has only the in-frame clones, and not every one. In the table there are 150,000 or so clones, about nine tenths of which are singletons. Sequencing input: peripheral blood. The source of these receptors is a man aged 80 or over with acute or convalescent COVID-19.

Note on this clone: Other nucleotide sequences in the sample specify the same CDR3. The J gene is TRBJ2-5, the V gene TRBV5-1; D ambiguous. CDR1 and CDR2 from the germline V gene are SGHRS and YFSETQ. The ends were cut back, 0 bases at V and 3 bases at J, with 6 bases in the middle. The CDR3 has 13 amino acids. CDR3 in amino acids: CASSLGGEETQYF. The CDR3 region has the DNA TGCGCCAGCAGCTTGGGAGGAGAAGAGACCCAGTACTTC.

The rearrangement links TRBV27 to TRBJ2-1; 12 bases agree with TRBD2. Trimming at V came to 6 bases and at J to 10 bases, leaving 10 bases not matched to a gene. This CDR3 region has 15 residues. Germline V CDR1 and CDR2: MNHEY, SMNVEV (reference sequence). The CDR3: CASSPETSGRDEQFF. The CDR3 bases are TGTGCCAGCAGCCCTGAGACTAGCGGGAGAGACGAGCAGTTCTTC.

The chain links TRBV27 to TRBJ2-3, with TRBD2 matching over 10 bases. The J segment lost 4 bases and the V segment lost 8 bases, leaving 3 bases of the junction unmatched. This CDR3 is 13 amino acids long. Germline V gives CDR1 MNHEY, CDR2 SMNVEV (reference sequence). This chain's CDR3 is CASHTSGADTQYF. As DNA, the CDR3 is TGTGCCAGCCATACTAGCGGGGCAGATACGCAGTATTTT.

The rearrangement links TRBV24-1 to TRBJ1-2; 9 positions match TRBD1. The CDR3 covers 15 residues. The ends lost 4 bases at V and 5 bases at J; junction bases unmatched: 7. CDR1 KGHDR and CDR2 SFDVKD come from the germline V gene. The CDR3 DNA is TGTGCCACCAGTGACCAAACCGGGACAGGGTATGGCTACACCTTC. Translated, it gives CATSDQTGTGYGYTF.

The chain combines TRBV11-2 with TRBJ1-1; TRBD1 might be the D (6 bases). The germline V gene has CDR1 SGHAT and CDR2 FQNNGV. Between the trimmed V and J ends, which lost 5 bases and 11 bases, there was a span of 24 bases. This CDR3 has 15 amino acids. In DNA, the CDR3 is TGTGCCAGCAGCCCAGGAACAGGGAGTTTCTTTTTTGCTTTCTTT. Its translation is CASSPGTGSFFFAFF.

The V and J genes are TRBV3-1 (or the pseudogene TRBV3-2) and TRBJ1-2; D may be TRBD1 (5 bases). Germline-derived CDR1 and CDR2 are LGHDT and YNNKEL (reference sequence). V was trimmed by 4 bases and J by 3 bases, leaving 15 bases between them. The CDR3 is made up of 15 amino acids. CDR3 sequence: CASSPYGDLHYGYTF. CDR3 nucleotides: TGTGCCAGCAGCCCATACGGGGACTTGCACTATGGCTACACCTTC.

The chain recombines TRBV5-1 with TRBJ1-2, with 7 bases that match TRBD1. CDR1 SGHRS and CDR2 YFSETQ come from the germline V gene. Unmatched junction bases numbered 7, after V lost 3 bases and J lost 8 bases. This CDR3 region has 13 residues. CDR3: CASSSDGQAGYTF. The CDR3 DNA reads TGCGCCAGCAGCTCTGACGGACAGGCGGGCTACACCTTC.

V gene TRBV27 combines with J gene TRBJ2-7; the D gene is possibly TRBD2 (7 bases). This CDR3 has 15 residues. V lost 7 bases and J lost 4, with 20 bases in between. Germline CDR1 MNHEY, CDR2 SMNVEV (reference sequence). This chain's CDR3 is CASMGLGGAGYEQYF. In DNA form, the CDR3 reads TGTGCCAGCATGGGCTTGGGGGGGGCGGGATACGAGCAGTACTTC.

The count of this clone is one. The V gene is TRBV2, the J gene TRBJ2-7; 13 nucleotides align to TRBD2. The CDR3 runs to 14 residues. J lost 6 bases, V lost 4 bases, and 3 bases had no gene match. The germline CDR1 and CDR2 sequences are SNHLY and FYNNEI. The CDR3 reads CASSGTSGRFEQYF. CDR3 DNA sequence: TGTGCCAGCAGTGGGACTAGCGGGAGATTCGAGCAGTACTTC. The full variable domain, in which reference TRBV2 and TRBJ2-7 provide the parts outside the CDR3, is EPEVTQTPSHQVTQMGQEVILRCVPISNHLYFYWYRQILGQKVEFLVSFYNNEISEKSEIFDDQFSVERPDGSNFTLKIRSTKLEDSAMYFCASSGTSGRFEQYFGPGTRLTVT.

This clone was counted a single time. This chain uses TRBV20-1 with TRBJ1-1; the match to TRBD1 covers 7 bases. J was trimmed by 3 bases and V by 3 bases; bases with no gene match: 4. Germline CDR1 DFQATT, CDR2 SNEGSKA (reference sequence). The CDR3 is made up of 13 amino acids. CDR3 loop: CSASKDRDTEAFF. The CDR3 DNA reads as TGCAGTGCTAGTAAAGACAGGGACACTGAAGCTTTCTTT.

V and J are TRBV7-6 and TRBJ2-1, with 8 bases that match TRBD2. The CDR3 spans 17 residues. The germline V gene encodes CDR1 SGHVS and CDR2 FNYEAQ. J gave up 1 base and V 2 bases, and 7 bases lay outside the gene matches. CDR3 sequence reads: CASSLTPGGASYNEQFF. The CDR3 nucleotides are TGTGCCAGCAGCTTAACCCCCGGGGGGGCGTCCTACAATGAGCAGTTCTTC. The whole variable domain, filled in from reference TRBV7-6 and TRBJ2-1, reads GAGVSQSPRYKVTKRGQDVALRCDPISGHVSLYWYRQALGQGPEFLTYFNYEAQQDKSGLPNDRFSAERPEGSISTLTIQRTEQRDSAMYRCASSLTPGGASYNEQFFGPGTRLTVL.

This rearrangement joins TRBV7-3 to TRBJ1-6, with D maybe TRBD1 (5 bases). Trimming left V 0 bases short and J 7 bases short, with 16 bases between. Germline lookup yields CDR1 SGHTA and CDR2 FQGTGA. CDR3 length equals 17 residues. The DNA for the CDR3 is TGTGCCAGCAGCTTAACAGGACAAGCCTTGGGGAATTCACCCCTCCACTTT. It encodes CASSLTGQALGNSPLHF.

This clone was found a few times. The chain is built from TRBV6-5 and TRBJ2-7; 9 bases fit TRBD2. J lost 5 bases, V lost 6 bases, and 8 bases had no gene match. The CDR3 extends over 14 amino acids. In germline, CDR1 is MNHEY, CDR2 SVGAGI. The CDR3 spells CASRNLAGRDEQYF. In DNA, the CDR3 is TGTGCCAGCAGAAATCTAGCGGGACGCGACGAGCAGTACTTC.

Points on this clone: The same CDR3 can be traced to other DNA sequences in this sample. This rearrangement joins TRBV5-1 to TRBJ2-5; D is uncertain. The CDR3 runs to 14 residues. Germline loops: CDR1 SGHRS, CDR2 YFSETQ. Trimming took 1 base from V and 0 from J, leaving 7 bases between them. CDR3 protein: CASSLSGDQETQYF. For the CDR3, the DNA is TGCGCCAGCAGCTTGTCGGGTGACCAAGAGACCCAGTACTTC.